Sequencing of this T cell receptor beta chain was carried out in a study of CD8+CD57+ T cells in acquired aplastic anemia. In the study overall: Sorted CD4+ and CD8+ cells yielded DNA averaging around 3.5 ug. Healthy CD8+ samples averaged about 11.0 million reads.

Genomic DNA constituted the template upon which TCR beta VDJ and CDR3 profiling was performed. TCRdb processed the reads anew with MiXCR; each CDR3 protein has one entry. This sample has more than 150,000 distinct CDR3 sequences, with under 55% found just once. Study-wide results and caveats: Patients and controls shared about 30 CD8+ CDR3 sequences. Simpson's diversity of CD8+ cells was not significantly different in patients compared with controls.

Germline V gene data show CDR1 as ENHRY and CDR2 as SYGVKD. CDR3 length: 16 amino acids. V trimming: 2 bases; J trimming: 5 bases; junction bases outside the gene matches: 3. Points on this clonotype: What it binds is not known.

The chain recombines TRBV10-3 with TRBJ2-1, with TRBD2 matching over 13 bases. Sequences were obtained from sorted CD4+, CD8+, or CD8+CD57+ T cells (not recorded which) from PBMCs. The TCR sequence derives from a human donor in good health. CDR3: CAISEPGLAGHNEQFF. Here the CDR3 DNA reads TGTGCCATCAGTGAGCCGGGACTAGCGGGGCACAATGAGCAGTTCTTC.